Below are 29 T cell receptor beta chains sequenced from a single sample in a study of monozygotic twins with inflammatory bowel disease (dated by TCRdb to between 2018 and 2021). Library preparation was by 5' RACE. TCRdb lists the instrument as Illumina HiSeq 2500. Reprocessed by TCRdb, the reads give a single entry per CDR3 protein sequence, without DNA. This specimen's table enumerates fewer than 550,000 distinct CDR3 sequences. The ten largest clonotypes hold 2.4% of the sample. The sequenced material came from blood. Receptor source: a human donor with ulcerative colitis or Crohn's disease, or a healthy co-twin of an affected twin (not recorded which).

This chain uses TRBV6-1 with TRBJ2-7; TCRdb names TRBD2, which stays unverified in the absence of DNA. Germline assignment: CDR1 MNHNS and CDR2 SASEGT. The CDR3 spans 12 residues. The CDR3 loop reads CASGPAFYEQYF.

The chain carries TRBV5-1 and TRBJ2-5. CDR1 is SGHRS and CDR2 is YFSETQ in the germline V gene. This CDR3 is built from 13 residues. CDR3 region: CASSRQPQETQYF.

The V call is TRBV19, the J call TRBJ2-7; TCRdb outputs TRBD1, but without DNA this stays unchecked. The CDR3 extends over 13 amino acids. CDR1 and CDR2 (germline): LNHDA, SQIVND (reference sequence). This CDR3 reads CASSRDRVNEQYF.

The chain has TRBV6-1 and TRBJ2-6; TCRdb's D call of TRBD2 is untestable without DNA. The germline gives CDR1 MNHNS, CDR2 SASEGT. This CDR3 has 15 residues. CDR3 region: CASSRVLSGANVLTF.

The chain joins TRBV2 to TRBJ2-5; TCRdb designates TRBD1, a call that cannot be tested without DNA. The CDR3 has 16 residues. CDR1 and CDR2 (germline): SNHLY, FYNNEI. The chain's CDR3 is CASRAPYSYLGETQYF.

The chain has TRBV30 and TRBJ1-1; the D gene TCRdb calls, TRBD1, cannot be checked with no DNA. The CDR3 sequence is 13 residues long. Germline V gene sequence: CDR1 GTSNPN, CDR2 SVGIG (reference sequence). This CDR3 is CAWSVRGNTEAFF.

The chain joins TRBV3-1 to TRBJ2-2. The germline CDR1 and CDR2 sequences are LGHDT and YNNKEL (reference sequence). The CDR3 runs to 13 residues. The CDR3 is CASVKLNTGELFF. Filled out from reference TRBV3-1 and TRBJ2-2, the complete variable domain reads DTAVSQTPKYLVTQMGNDKSIKCEQNLGHDTMYWYKQDSKKFLKIMFSYNNKELIINETVPNRFSPKSPDKAHLNLHINSLELGDSAVYFCASVKLNTGELFFGEGSRLTVL.

The chain links TRBV5-1 to TRBJ1-1; there is no DNA to check the TCRdb D call of TRBD1. The CDR3 spans 15 residues. Germline CDR1 reads SGHRS; CDR2 reads YFSETQ. The CDR3: CASRLRGGVDTEAFF.

The chain joins TRBV18 to TRBJ2-5. The CDR3 is 13 residues long. Germline V gene data show CDR1 as KGHSH and CDR2 as LQKENI. CDR3: CASSPNHRETQYF. The full variable domain, its missing parts supplied by reference TRBV18 and TRBJ2-5, is NAGVMQNPRHLVRRRGQEARLRCSPMKGHSHVYWYRQLPEEGLKFMVYLQKENIIDESGMPKERFSAEFPKEGPSILRIQQVVRGDSAAYFCASSPNHRETQYFGPGTRLLVL.

V is TRBV14 and J is TRBJ2-7. Germline V CDR1 and CDR2: SGHDN, FVKESK. This CDR3 has 13 amino acids. CDR3 in amino acids: CASSQDPYYEQYF.

The V gene is TRBV9, the J gene TRBJ2-3; the D call from TCRdb, TRBD1, cannot be confirmed without DNA. The V gene's germline CDR1 is SGDLS and CDR2 YYNGEE. The CDR3 has 16 residues. CDR3 in amino acids: CASSVEVGGRTDTQYF.

V and J are TRBV5-1 and TRBJ2-7; the TCRdb call, TRBD1, lacks DNA for checking. The CDR3 spans 13 residues. CDR1 SGHRS and CDR2 YFSETQ come from the germline V gene. The CDR3 is CASRTHRDGEQYF.

The CDR3 spells CASKRTDRGPDTQYF. This chain links TRBV6-1 with TRBJ2-3; lacking DNA, the TRBD1 call made by TCRdb goes unchecked. The CDR3 is 15 residues long. Germline-derived CDR1 and CDR2 are MNHNS and SASEGT.

The CDR3 loop is CASSQRRTSGGRGYQETQYF. The V call is TRBV27, the J call TRBJ2-5; no DNA is available, so the TRBD2 call from TCRdb remains unchecked. CDR3 length: 20 residues. Germline V gene sequence: CDR1 MNHEY, CDR2 SMNVEV (reference sequence).

This chain connects TRBV3-1 to TRBJ1-2; TCRdb's D gene call, TRBD1, goes unchecked for lack of DNA. Germline V CDR1 and CDR2: LGHDT, YNNKEL (reference sequence). The CDR3 extends over 14 amino acids. CDR3 protein: CASRLQGANYGYTF.

This sequence joins TRBV20-1 and TRBJ2-3; TCRdb's D gene call, TRBD2, goes unchecked for lack of DNA. Looked up from germline, CDR1 is DFQATT and CDR2 is SNEGSKA (reference sequence). The CDR3 extends over 12 amino acids. This chain's CDR3 is CSARTATDTQYF.

This sequence joins TRBV5-1 and TRBJ1-1; TCRdb names TRBD1, which stays unverified in the absence of DNA. Looked up from germline, CDR1 is SGHRS and CDR2 is YFSETQ. This CDR3 contains 17 residues. The CDR3 reads CASSLAFPGQGSVEAFF.

This chain connects TRBV7-6 to TRBJ2-2. This CDR3 has 13 amino acids. Germline loops: CDR1 SGHVS, CDR2 FNYEAQ. The CDR3 reads CASSLGNSGELFF. The variable domain in full, completed from reference TRBV7-6 and TRBJ2-2, reads GAGVSQSPRYKVTKRGQDVALRCDPISGHVSLYWYRQALGQGPEFLTYFNYEAQQDKSGLPNDRFSAERPEGSISTLTIQRTEQRDSAMYRCASSLGNSGELFFGEGSRLTVL.

The CDR3 loop reads CASSLVGATGQKNEKLFF. V gene TRBV11-1 combines with J gene TRBJ1-4; TCRdb names TRBD1, which stays unverified in the absence of DNA. This CDR3 is built from 18 residues. Germline V lookup: CDR1 SGHAT, CDR2 FQDESV (reference sequence).

The V gene is TRBV6-1, the J gene TRBJ1-5; the TCRdb D gene call, TRBD1, has no DNA to confirm it. This CDR3 region has 16 residues. In germline, CDR1 is MNHNS, CDR2 SASEGT. This CDR3 reads CASRRTGTHSNQPQHF.

V usage is TRBV19 and J usage is TRBJ2-3; absent DNA, TCRdb's TRBD1 call cannot be checked. The CDR3 has 14 amino acids. Looked up from germline, CDR1 is LNHDA and CDR2 is SQIVND (reference sequence). The CDR3: CASSIGAVQDTQYF.

The chain combines TRBV27 with TRBJ1-5; no DNA is available, so the TRBD1 call from TCRdb remains unchecked. The CDR3 length is 15 residues. Germline-derived CDR1 and CDR2 are MNHEY and SMNVEV (reference sequence). CDR3 in amino acids: CASSYPGSSNQPQHF.

The chain couples TRBV27 to TRBJ1-4; lacking DNA, the TRBD1 call made by TCRdb goes unchecked. Looked up from germline, CDR1 is MNHEY and CDR2 is SMNVEV (reference sequence). The CDR3 is made up of 13 amino acids. CDR3: CASSPLDSAKLFF.

J is TRBJ2-7 and V is TRBV6-2 or TRBV6-3; TCRdb's D call of TRBD1 is untestable without DNA. CDR1 is MNHEY, CDR2 SVGEGT, per germline. The CDR3 loop spans 17 amino acids. CDR3 loop: CASSYGQGNRMAYEQYF.

This chain uses TRBV27 with TRBJ2-7; TCRdb selects TRBD1, and the lack of DNA leaves this call unchecked. The CDR3 is 13 amino acids. The germline V gene encodes CDR1 MNHEY and CDR2 SMNVEV (reference sequence). Here the CDR3 reads CASSITIGQEQYF.

The chain recombines TRBV5-1 with TRBJ1-2. The CDR3 is made up of 12 amino acids. Germline lookup yields CDR1 SGHRS and CDR2 YFSETQ. The CDR3 loop is CASSRDLFGYTF.

The J gene is TRBJ1-1, the V gene TRBV6-1; TCRdb outputs TRBD1, but without DNA this stays unchecked. The CDR3 is made up of 14 amino acids. Germline-derived CDR1 and CDR2 are MNHNS and SASEGT. CDR3 residues: CASSEGQGNTEAFF.

The genes are TRBV28 and TRBJ2-7. The CDR3 runs 15 residues. The germline V gene encodes CDR1 MDHEN and CDR2 SYDVKM. The CDR3: CASSLFRLLGDEQYF.

The rearrangement joins TRBV20-1 to TRBJ2-1; with no DNA, the TCRdb D assignment of TRBD2 cannot be verified. Germline CDR1 DFQATT, CDR2 SNEGSKA (reference sequence). The CDR3 is 16 amino acids. CDR3 sequence reads: CSARYAGRATIGEQFF.